These 4 T cell receptor beta chains were sequenced from one sample in a study of blood T cells in healthy people across ages. It was with a sample-barcoded 5' primer and a J-beta primer mix that a second PCR of roughly 6 to 11 cycles was run. TCRdb fed the 5' RACE reads into MiXCR, producing one record per CDR3 protein. The sample holds approximately 1.5 million distinct CDR3 sequences, around 35% seen once. The sample comprised blood. The receptor set was obtained from a young woman in good health.

The rearrangement joins TRBV6-1 to TRBJ1-2; D gene uncertain. Between the trimmed V and J ends, which lost 4 bases and 4 bases, there was a span of 22 bases. The CDR3 consists of 17 residues. The V gene's germline CDR1 is MNHNS and CDR2 SASEGT. Written as DNA, the CDR3 is TGTGCCAGCAGTGGTCCTTCGGGGAGCCTTTCCGGCTATGGCTACACCTTC. Its protein is CASSGPSGSLSGYGYTF.

V gene TRBV4-2 combines with J gene TRBJ1-2; D is undetermined. This CDR3 comprises 15 residues. V was clipped by 0 bases and J by 4 bases, with 12 bases between them. Per the germline V gene, CDR1 is LGHNA and CDR2 is YNFKEQ. CDR3 nucleotide sequence: TGTGCCAGCAGCCAAGAACCCTGGACTCCCTATGGCTACACCTTC. This gives the protein CASSQEPWTPYGYTF.

The rearrangement links TRBV5-1 to TRBJ2-1, with 11 bases fitting TRBD1. Per germline, CDR1 SGHRS and CDR2 YFSETQ. The V and J ends lost 3 bases and 10 bases, in that order; junction bases with no gene match: 9. CDR3 size: 15 residues. DNA of the CDR3: TGCGCCAGCAGCTCCGGGACAGGGGGTGTTCGCGAGCAGTTCTTC. Amino acid sequence: CASSSGTGGVREQFF. Full variable domain (outside the CDR3, taken from reference TRBV5-1 and TRBJ2-1): KAGVTQTPRYLIKTRGQQVTLSCSPISGHRSVSWYQQTPGQGLQFLFEYFSETQRNKGNFPGRFSGRQFSNSRSEMNVSTLELGDSALYLCASSSGTGGVREQFFGPGTRLTVL.

The V gene is TRBV20-1, the J gene TRBJ1-2, with a weak D call TRBD1 (5 bases). This CDR3 has 12 amino acids. V was pared by 4 bases and J by 4 bases, with 10 bases between. The germline V gene has CDR1 DFQATT and CDR2 SNEGSKA (reference sequence). CDR3 residues: CSAITGAYGYTF. The DNA of the CDR3 is TGCAGTGCTATCACCGGGGCCTATGGCTACACCTTC.